This T cell receptor beta chain is drawn from a study of response to subunit inactivated influenza vaccine. Study-level points and caveats: Authors suggested each seasonal flu vaccination may recruit only limited numbers of new T cells.

From the RT-PCR reads, TCRdb called clonotypes with MiXCR, one entry per CDR3 protein. The repertoire holds about 650,000 distinct CDR3 sequences, with roughly 14% as singletons. With regard to this clonotype: The antigen remains unidentified.

The source of this sequence is a man aged 45-65 years who received an inactivated influenza vaccine. Here the sequenced sample was PBMCs from blood, taken 11 to 12 days after vaccination.

The DNA for the CDR3 is TGCAGTGCGGGAACTACAGATACGCAGTATTTT. Translated: CSAGTTDTQYF. This rearrangement joins TRBV20-1 to TRBJ2-3; D is unclear. Germline loops: CDR1 DFQATT, CDR2 SNEGSKA (reference sequence). Trimming removed 6 bases at V and 3 bases at J, with 7 bases between. The CDR3 is 11 amino acids.